Shown below are 21 T cell receptor beta chains from a single sample sequenced in a study of blood T cells in healthy people across ages. Using a J-beta primer mix together with a sample-barcoded 5' primer, a second PCR was run for roughly 6 to 11 cycles. Each CDR3 protein is one row after TCRdb ran MiXCR on the 5' RACE reads. This table holds some 1 million distinct CDR3 sequences, over 35% found once. The specimen was blood. These TCRs come from an older woman in good health.

The chain joins TRBV20-1 to TRBJ2-7; the D is unclear. The CDR3 extends over 14 amino acids. The germline V gene has CDR1 DFQATT and CDR2 SNEGSKA (reference sequence). The V end lost 2 bases, the J end lost 0 bases, and 11 bases lay between the germline ends. The CDR3 DNA reads as TGCAGTGCTAGACCCCGACTGAACTCCTACGAGCAGTACTTC. Translated: CSARPRLNSYEQYF.

This clonotype was seen a handful of times. The chain combines TRBV20-1 with TRBJ2-3, with D possibly TRBD2 on 5 matching bases. The CDR3 totals 14 residues. From germline, CDR1 is DFQATT and CDR2 SNEGSKA (reference sequence). V lost 3 bases to trimming and J lost 11 bases, with 21 bases between them. In DNA form, the CDR3 reads TGCAGTGCTAGTGCGAGCGGTACTAGATCGGGGCAGTATTTT. Amino acids: CSASASGTRSGQYF.

The sample holds a few counts of this clonotype. The chain couples TRBV10-3 to TRBJ2-1, with a possible D match to TRBD2 (6 bases). In germline, CDR1 is ENHRY, CDR2 SYGVKD. V was cut by 3 bases and J by 9 bases, with 12 bases left in between. CDR3 length equals 13 residues. CDR3 region: CAISDTSPLEQFF. In DNA form, the CDR3 reads TGTGCCATCAGTGACACTAGCCCCCTTGAGCAGTTCTTC.

In its sample, this clonotype was seen once. The chain combines TRBV4-1 with TRBJ2-1, with 12 bases that match TRBD2. The germline V gene has CDR1 MGHRA and CDR2 YSYEKL. V trimming: 1 base; J trimming: 6 bases; junction bases outside the gene matches: 4. The CDR3 length is 16 residues. CDR3 protein: CASSQAGTSGLNEQFF. The CDR3 coding sequence is TGCGCCAGCAGCCAAGCCGGGACTAGCGGGCTCAATGAGCAGTTCTTC.

The genes are TRBV7-3 and TRBJ2-5; D is unresolved. The J call is uncertain, as TRBJ2-7 better fits the DNA end. Germline V gives CDR1 SGHTA, CDR2 FQGTGA. The CDR3 spans 17 residues. Here the CDR3 reads CASSPRPAGTQRVEQYF. The CDR3 DNA follows: TGTGCCAGCAGCCCCCGACCGGCCGGTACCCAAAGGGTCGAGCAGTACTTC.

The chain carries TRBV24-1 and TRBJ2-3, with TRBD1 identical over 8 bases. This CDR3 contains 16 residues. From germline, CDR1 is KGHDR and CDR2 SFDVKD. The trim removed 4 bases at V and 2 bases at J, leaving 7 bases unmatched. CDR3 nucleotide sequence: TGTGCCACCAGTGAGGGACAGGAAGACTACACAGATACGCAGTATTTT. Its translation is CATSEGQEDYTDTQYF.

This clonotype was observed a handful of times. The chain carries TRBV7-2 and TRBJ2-5; D is unclear. This CDR3 contains 13 residues. Trimming stripped 5 bases from V and 2 bases from J, with 9 bases between. Germline assignment: CDR1 SGHTA and CDR2 FQGNSA. The DNA of the CDR3 is TGTGCCAGCAGCGGGGTGCGTCAAGAGACCCAGTACTTC. Its translation is CASSGVRQETQYF.

This clonotype was observed many times. The rearrangement links TRBV20-1 to TRBJ2-5; 12 positions match TRBD2. Germline V gene data show CDR1 as DFQATT and CDR2 as SNEGSKA (reference sequence). The junction had 7 bases not matched to a gene; V was cut back by 4 bases and J by 4 bases. The CDR3 has 15 residues. The CDR3 protein is CSATATSGSGETQYF. The DNA for the CDR3 is TGCAGTGCTACAGCGACTAGCGGGAGTGGAGAGACCCAGTACTTC.

Only one count was recorded for this clonotype. The chain combines TRBV7-2 with TRBJ2-2; a weak D match, TRBD2 (6 bases). Germline values: CDR1 SGHTA, CDR2 FQGNSA. The V end lost 0 bases, the J end lost 5 bases, and 16 bases lay between the germline ends. This CDR3 is built from 17 residues. CDR3 protein: CASSLALREARTGELFF. The CDR3 DNA reads TGTGCCAGCAGCTTAGCGTTAAGGGAGGCAAGAACCGGGGAGCTGTTTTTT.

The rearrangement links TRBV12-3 or TRBV12-4 to TRBJ1-1; D perhaps matches TRBD1 (6 bases). The V gene lost 0 bases and the J gene lost 4 bases, with 12 bases spanning the gap. The CDR3 runs 15 residues. As DNA, the CDR3 is TGTGCCAGCAGTTTAGCCGGACAGCCTGGCACTGAAGCTTTCTTT. Protein: CASSLAGQPGTEAFF.

The rearrangement links TRBV5-1 to TRBJ2-5, with D possibly being TRBD1 (5 bases). Germline loops: CDR1 SGHRS, CDR2 YFSETQ. The length of the CDR3 is 16 residues. V was clipped by 0 bases and J by 11 bases, with 23 bases between them. The CDR3 region is CASSLDGQYLVNEQYF. The CDR3 coding sequence is TGCGCCAGCAGCTTGGACGGACAATATCTGGTCAATGAGCAGTACTTC.

V is TRBV2 and J is TRBJ1-2; the D is unclear. The CDR3 extends over 14 amino acids. The ends were cut back, 10 bases at V and 0 bases at J, with 15 bases in the middle. Germline assignment: CDR1 SNHLY and CDR2 FYNNEI. The CDR3 is CAIQRQPANYGYTF. Here the CDR3 DNA reads TGTGCCATCCAAAGGCAACCAGCTAACTATGGCTACACCTTC.

The gene calls are TRBV20-1 and TRBJ1-1; 7 nucleotides align to TRBD1. Trimming removed 4 bases from V and 6 bases from J; junction bases left unmatched: 11. CDR1 and CDR2 (germline): DFQATT, SNEGSKA (reference sequence). The CDR3 is made up of 14 amino acids. The CDR3, as DNA: TGCAGTGCTACTCCTGTACAGGGGAATTCTGAAGCTTTCTTT. The encoded protein is CSATPVQGNSEAFF.

The chain employs TRBV27 and TRBJ2-2; D is perhaps TRBD1 or TRBD2 (6 bases each). CDR3 length: 16 residues. Trimming shortened V by 0 bases and J by 6 bases, and 14 bases separated the two germline ends. In germline, CDR1 is MNHEY, CDR2 SMNVEV (reference sequence). In DNA form, the CDR3 reads TGTGCCAGCAGTTTATCCGGGGGCATTAATCCCGGGGAGCTGTTTTTT. This translates into CASSLSGGINPGELFF.

This sequence joins TRBV5-1 and TRBJ2-1; the match to TRBD2 covers 8 bases. Germline CDR1 is SGHRS and CDR2 is YFSETQ. V shed 5 bases, J shed 5 bases, and the junction held 3 bases outside the gene matches. CDR3 size: 13 residues. The CDR3 reads CASSQLADNEQFF. CDR3 DNA sequence: TGCGCCAGCAGTCAACTAGCGGACAATGAGCAGTTCTTC. Full variable domain (missing parts from reference TRBV5-1 and TRBJ2-1): KAGVTQTPRYLIKTRGQQVTLSCSPISGHRSVSWYQQTPGQGLQFLFEYFSETQRNKGNFPGRFSGRQFSNSRSEMNVSTLELGDSALYLCASSQLADNEQFFGPGTRLTVL.

The chain joins TRBV20-1 to TRBJ2-4; TRBD2 matches 11 bases. The J segment lost 13 bases and the V segment lost 0 bases, leaving 11 bases of the junction unmatched. The V gene's germline CDR1 is DFQATT and CDR2 SNEGSKA (reference sequence). The CDR3 runs 15 residues. CDR3 region: CSARDPRLAGGEQYF. In nucleotides, the CDR3 is TGCAGTGCTAGAGATCCCCGGCTAGCGGGAGGAGAGCAGTACTTC.

This chain uses TRBV28 with TRBJ2-3; no definite D call. Germline assignment: CDR1 MDHEN and CDR2 SYDVKM. The CDR3 loop spans 15 amino acids. V was clipped by 6 bases and J by 0 bases, with 13 bases between them. As DNA, the CDR3 is TGTGCCAGCAGCCCTGTACAGACTAGCACAGATACGCAGTATTTT. Its translation: CASSPVQTSTDTQYF. The full variable domain, completed using reference TRBV28 and TRBJ2-3, is DVKVTQSSRYLVKRTGEKVFLECVQDMDHENMFWYRQDPGLGLRLIYFSYDVKMKEKGDIPEGYSVSREKKERFSLILESASTNQTSMYLCASSPVQTSTDTQYFGPGTRLTVL.

The CDR3 DNA follows: TGTGCCAGCAGCCTCGGGGTAGCGGGGGGCCGCAATCAGCCCCAGCATTTT. The encoded protein is CASSLGVAGGRNQPQHF. The rearrangement links TRBV4-2 to TRBJ1-5; TRBD1 is a possible D gene (6 bases). The length of the CDR3 is 17 residues. Germline lookup yields CDR1 LGHNA and CDR2 YNFKEQ. V was cut by 4 bases and J by 2 bases, with 18 bases left in between.

The chain links TRBV7-2 to TRBJ2-7; the D call may be TRBD1 or TRBD2 (5 bases each). CDR3 length equals 14 residues. CDR1 SGHTA and CDR2 FQGNSA come from the germline V gene. V was trimmed by 0 bases and J by 4 bases, leaving 10 bases between them. CDR3 amino acids: CASSLARGGYEQYF. DNA for the CDR3: TGTGCCAGCAGCTTAGCGAGGGGCGGATACGAGCAGTACTTC.

This clonotype has more than one count but fewer than ten. The chain links TRBV7-9 to TRBJ2-1; D might be TRBD1 or TRBD2, each matching 5 bases. The CDR3 runs 16 residues. The ends were cut back, 1 base at V and 5 bases at J, with 15 bases in the middle. Germline V gives CDR1 SEHNR, CDR2 FQNEAQ (reference sequence). CDR3 sequence reads: CASSLGFGADNNEQFF. DNA of the CDR3: TGTGCCAGCAGCTTAGGGTTTGGAGCGGACAACAATGAGCAGTTCTTC.

CDR3 sequence (DNA): TGTGCCAGCAGGGGGACAGGGGTGTACGAGCAGTACTTC. Amino acids: CASRGTGVYEQYF. The V and J genes are TRBV6-5 and TRBJ2-7; 10 nucleotides agree with TRBD1. Germline V gene lookup returns CDR1 MNHEY and CDR2 SVGAGI. With 6 bases clipped from V and 4 bases from J, the junction kept 3 bases outside the gene matches. CDR3 length equals 13 residues.